This T cell receptor (beta chain) was recorded in a study of cytomegalovirus exposure and HLA in healthy donors. Germline CDR1 reads SGHTA; CDR2 reads FQGTGA. CDR3 length: 15 amino acids. The J segment lost 7 bases and the V segment lost 0 bases, leaving 6 bases of the junction unmatched. General study findings and limits: In a later analysis, a missense DCLRE1C variant was linked to TCR beta V- and J-gene trimming.

Details on this clone: As yet, its antigen is unknown. This CDR3 is also generated by other DNA sequences in the sample.

Both 60 Vbeta primers and 13 Jbeta primers went into the PCR. Sequencing was performed with immunoSEQ multiplex PCR; in TCRdb, only in-frame clones are kept and a portion is missing. Its listing shows 160,000 or so clones. The TCR comes from a young man in good health and CMV-seronegative. This chain connects TRBV7-3 to TRBJ1-5, with 7 bases fitting TRBD1. The sample was PBMCs. Written as DNA, the CDR3 is TGTGCCAGCAGCTTAACAGGGGGCGCGGGGCAGCCCCAGCATTTT. Its translation: CASSLTGGAGQPQHF. The whole variable domain, remainder taken from reference TRBV7-3 and TRBJ1-5, is GAGVSQTPSNKVTEKGKYVELRCDPISGHTALYWYRQSLGQGPEFLIYFQGTGAADDSGLPNDRFFAVRPEGSVSTLKIQRTERGDSAVYLCASSLTGGAGQPQHFGDGTRLSIL.